This T cell receptor beta chain derives from a study of blood T cell repertoires in COVID-19. Study-wide background: Some COVID-19 samples were acute and others convalescent; all came from the United States, Italy and Spain. Nucleic acid was either cDNA or gDNA, and it came from T cells, B-cell-depleted T cells, or PBMCs.

There are a few counts of this clone. Original analysis: How many nucleated cells were present was estimated from reference gene primer amplification. The method was immunoSEQ multiplex PCR; TCRdb's version includes in-frame clones alone and lacks a portion of them. Clone size and V and J calls were adopted from that table, with D and trimming inferred from the DNA. This table holds around 110,000 clones, 75% to 90% found once. The ends lost 4 bases at V and 6 bases at J; junction bases unmatched: 0. CDR3 length: 11 amino acids. Germline CDR1 and CDR2: MNHEY and SVGAGI. The TCR originated in a man aged 30-40 years with acute or convalescent COVID-19. Sequencing was performed on peripheral blood. V and J are TRBV6-5 and TRBJ2-7, with 7 bases matching TRBD1. The CDR3 is CASSSGGEQYV. The CDR3 DNA reads as TGTGCCAGCAGTTCAGGGGGCGAGCAGTACGTC.